The rows below give T cell receptor beta chains drawn from one sample of a study of beta chain features in type 1 diabetes. This table comes from immunoSEQ multiplex PCR, and its TCRdb copy is limited to in-frame clones, with some not included. This sample yields more than 120,000 clones, of which about 10% are seen a single time; around 1.4% belongs to the top ten. The sequenced sample was naive CD4+ T cells from blood. These receptors were obtained from a man aged 18 to 29 in good health. CDR3s include the opening cysteine and the closing phenylalanine or tryptophan. The D gene is left open where the match is weak. Size values are once, few and many counts, or a class for expanded clones, and some rows have none.

abundance	v_gene	d_gene	j_gene	CDR3nt	CDR3aa
few	TRBV29-1	TRBD2	TRBJ2-2	TGCAGCATAAGACTAGCGGGGGCCGCGAACACCGGGGAGCTGTTTTTT	CSIRLAGAANTGELFF
-	TRBV30	TRBD2	TRBJ2-5	TGTGCCGGGCGGGGGGGCAGTAAGGAGACCCAGTACTTC	CAGRGGSKETQYF
-	TRBV5-1	-	TRBJ2-7	TGCGCCAGCAGCACTAAGGACAGATCCGACTCCTACGAGCAGTACTTC	CASSTKDRSDSYEQYF
-	TRBV19	TRBD2	TRBJ2-7	TGTGCCAGTAGCGGGGGGGGAAAATACGAGCAGTACTTC	CASSGGGKYEQYF
-	TRBV28	-	TRBJ2-1	TGTGCCAGCACTGCCATGTCAGGGAACAATGAGCAGTTCTTC	CASTAMSGNNEQFF
many	TRBV7-9	-	TRBJ1-1	TGTGCCAGCAGCTTACCCGGGAACACTGAAGCTTTCTTT	CASSLPGNTEAFF
few	TRBV30	-	TRBJ1-3	TGTGCCTACCAAACGGGGGGAAACACCATATATTTT	CAYQTGGNTIYF
-	TRBV5-1	TRBD1	TRBJ1-6	TGCGCCAGTGGGTCGGGACAGTATAATTCACCCCTCCACTTT	CASGSGQYNSPLHF
few	TRBV18	TRBD1	TRBJ1-1	TGTGCCAGCTCGCCGGGACAGGGGAACACTGAAGCTTTCTTT	CASSPGQGNTEAFF
many	TRBV6-1	-	TRBJ2-7	TGTGCCAGCAGTGAATTGGTCAGGGGCTACGAGCAGTACTTC	CASSELVRGYEQYF
-	TRBV7-8	-	TRBJ1-6	TGTGCCAGCAGCGGAATTGGTAGGGGCCGGTCACCCCTCCACTTT	CASSGIGRGRSPLHF
-	TRBV7-6	TRBD2	TRBJ2-5	TGTGCCAGCAGCTTACTAGCGGGGGGATCCCTCGAGACCCAGTACTTC	CASSLLAGGSLETQYF
-	TRBV18	-	TRBJ1-1	TGTGCCAGCTCACCCCGGGGGGACACTGAAGCTTTCTTT	CASSPRGDTEAFF
-	TRBV19	TRBD1	TRBJ2-5	TGTGCCAGTAGTCCGGGGACAGGGGAGGAGACCCAGTACTTC	CASSPGTGEETQYF
-	TRBV7-2	-	TRBJ2-2	TGTGCCAGCAGCTTAGTAGGGAGTTCGAACACCGGGGAGCTGTTTTTT	CASSLVGSSNTGELFF
few	TRBV7-7	TRBD2	TRBJ2-2	TGTGCCAGCAGCTTACAACTAGCGGGGGGGCCTGGCACCGGGGAGCTGTTTTTT	CASSLQLAGGPGTGELFF
few	TRBV7-9	TRBD1	TRBJ2-7	TGTGCCAGCAGCCCCGGGGACAGGGGCAGTGAATACGAGCAGTACTTC	CASSPGDRGSEYEQYF
few	TRBV11-2	-	TRBJ2-3	TGTGCCAGCAGCTTAGAGGGGCTAGGGGATACGCAGTATTTT	CASSLEGLGDTQYF
few	TRBV7-2	-	TRBJ1-2	TGTGCCAGCAGCCCGAGAACCTTGGGTGGGACAGGCTACACCTTC	CASSPRTLGGTGYTF
-	TRBV5-6	-	TRBJ2-5	TGTGCCAGCAGCTTGGGGCTGAACCAAGAGACCCAGTACTTC	CASSLGLNQETQYF
-	TRBV7-2	-	TRBJ2-1	TGTGCCAGCAGCTCCACGAGAACCGCTCGGAATGAGCAGTTCTTC	CASSSTRTARNEQFF
-	TRBV6-5	TRBD1	TRBJ1-1	TGTGCCAGCAGTACACGGGACAGCGAAGCTTTCTTT	CASSTRDSEAFF
-	TRBV18	TRBD1	TRBJ1-5	TGTGCCAGCTCACCGCTGGGACAGAAGGGCAATCAGCCCCAGCATTTT	CASSPLGQKGNQPQHF
-	TRBV27	-	TRBJ2-5	TGTGCCAGCAGGGACTACAGCCAAGAGACCCAGTACTTC	CASRDYSQETQYF
many	TRBV4-3	-	TRBJ2-7	TGCGCCAGCAGCCAAGACAGGGGTTACGAGCAGTACTTC	CASSQDRGYEQYF
-	TRBV19	-	TRBJ1-2	TGTGCCAGTAGTCCGTGGACAGCTTCCTATGGCTACACCTTC	CASSPWTASYGYTF
-	TRBV9	TRBD1	TRBJ1-4	TGTGCCAGCAGCGTAGGGACAGGGGGAAGTGAAAAACTGTTTTTT	CASSVGTGGSEKLFF